What follows are 15 T cell receptor beta chains derived from one specimen sequenced in a study of cytomegalovirus exposure and HLA in healthy donors. Vbeta (60) and Jbeta (13) primers were used in the PCR. Clones were sequenced by immunoSEQ multiplex PCR, and TCRdb holds only the in-frame ones, with some missing. The sample has fewer than 85,000 clones, around 65% seen once. The source material was PBMCs. Every receptor here comes from a man in his 60s in good health and CMV-seropositive.

This clone appeared a few times. V is TRBV9 and J is TRBJ2-1; 11 bases agree with TRBD2. Per the germline V gene, CDR1 is SGDLS and CDR2 is YYNGEE. The CDR3 extends over 14 amino acids. V was clipped by 6 bases and J by 6 bases; unmatched bases: 5. CDR3 in amino acids: CASMASGGSNEQFF. CDR3 in DNA: TGTGCCAGCATGGCTAGCGGGGGGAGCAATGAGCAGTTCTTC.

The V call is TRBV7-2, the J call TRBJ2-7; D is unclear. The germline V and J ends were trimmed by 2 bases and 2 bases, with 10 bases remaining between them. The CDR3 contains 14 residues. The germline CDR1 and CDR2 sequences are SGHTA and FQGNSA. The CDR3 spells CASSLLAGTYEQYF. CDR3 nucleotide sequence: TGTGCCAGCAGCTTACTTGCAGGTACCTACGAGCAGTACTTC. The complete variable domain, with remaining parts taken from reference TRBV7-2 and TRBJ2-7, reads GAGVSQSPSNKVTEKGKDVELRCDPISGHTALYWYRQSLGQGLEFLIYFQGNSAPDKSGLPSDRFSAERTGGSVSTLTIQRTQQEDSAVYLCASSLLAGTYEQYFGPGTRLTVT.

V and J are TRBV13 and TRBJ2-6; the match to TRBD2 covers 7 bases. The ends lost 5 bases at V and 2 bases at J; junction bases unmatched: 3. This CDR3 has 15 amino acids. The germline CDR1 and CDR2 sequences are PRHDT and FYEKMQ (reference sequence). The CDR3 sequence is CASSTRGAGANVLTF. CDR3 nucleotide sequence: TGTGCCAGCAGCACCCGGGGGGCTGGGGCCAACGTCCTGACTTTC.

The chain is built from TRBV2 and TRBJ2-5; D is unresolved. Trimming shortened V by 3 bases and J by 5 bases, and 13 bases separated the two germline ends. This CDR3 has 14 residues. Germline CDR1 reads SNHLY; CDR2 reads FYNNEI. The CDR3 here is CASSDVVPGETQYF. The CDR3 region has the DNA TGTGCCAGCAGTGATGTAGTCCCGGGTGAGACCCAGTACTTC.

The V gene is TRBV7-2, the J gene TRBJ2-2; TRBD1 is a possible D gene (5 bases). The CDR3 extends over 14 amino acids. Germline V gives CDR1 SGHTA, CDR2 FQGNSA. V was pared by 2 bases and J by 2 bases, with 6 bases between. As DNA, the CDR3 is TGTGCCAGCAGCTTACAGGGAAACACCGGGGAGCTGTTTTTT. It encodes CASSLQGNTGELFF.

The chain carries TRBV7-2 and TRBJ2-5, with D tentatively TRBD2 (6 bases). Germline lookup yields CDR1 SGHTA and CDR2 FQGNSA. CDR3 length equals 14 residues. Trimming removed 0 bases from V and 2 bases from J, with 7 bases in between. The CDR3 loop reads CASSLAGGQETQYF. The DNA of the CDR3 is TGTGCCAGCAGCTTAGCGGGGGGACAAGAGACCCAGTACTTC. The whole variable domain, remainder taken from reference TRBV7-2 and TRBJ2-5, is GAGVSQSPSNKVTEKGKDVELRCDPISGHTALYWYRQSLGQGLEFLIYFQGNSAPDKSGLPSDRFSAERTGGSVSTLTIQRTQQEDSAVYLCASSLAGGQETQYFGPGTRLLVL.

The chain joins TRBV4-1 to TRBJ1-4; D is uncertain. CDR1 is MGHRA, CDR2 YSYEKL, per germline. The CDR3 loop spans 17 amino acids. Trimming cost V 0 bases and J 0 bases, with 11 bases left between them. CDR3 loop: CASSQELTLATNEKLFF. The DNA of the CDR3 is TGCGCCAGCAGCCAAGAATTGACACTCGCAACTAATGAAAAACTGTTTTTT.

This rearrangement joins TRBV19 to TRBJ2-1, with 8 bases matching TRBD1. V dropped 6 bases and J dropped 7; count of bases not matched to a gene: 11. CDR1 and CDR2 (germline): LNHDA, SQIVND (reference sequence). The CDR3 has 15 amino acids. CDR3 sequence reads: CASRGWQGAGNEQFF. The CDR3 DNA follows: TGTGCCAGTAGAGGTTGGCAGGGGGCCGGGAATGAGCAGTTCTTC. The whole variable domain, filled in from reference TRBV19 and TRBJ2-1, reads DGGITQSPKYLFRKEGQNVTLSCEQNLNHDAMYWYRQDPGQGLRLIYYSQIVNDFQKGDIAEGYSVSREKKESFPLTVTSAQKNPTAFYLCASRGWQGAGNEQFFGPGTRLTVL.

The V gene is TRBV6-5, the J gene TRBJ2-7, with 10 bases aligning to TRBD1. V gave up 4 bases and J gave up 2 bases; unmatched junction bases: 5. Germline loops: CDR1 MNHEY, CDR2 SVGAGI. This CDR3 region has 15 residues. The DNA for the CDR3 is TGTGCCAGCAGTTCCGGGACAGGGGACCCCTACGAGCAGTACTTC. Its protein is CASSSGTGDPYEQYF.

The chain joins TRBV2 to TRBJ2-1, with TRBD1 matching over 10 bases. Germline V gives CDR1 SNHLY, CDR2 FYNNEI. CDR3 length: 14 amino acids. The trim removed 4 bases at V and 8 bases at J, leaving 5 bases unmatched. CDR3: CASSVDRGGYEQFF. CDR3 bases: TGTGCCAGCAGTGTGGACAGGGGGGGATATGAGCAGTTCTTC.

V usage is TRBV11-2 and J usage is TRBJ2-1; no clear D. The V gene lost 1 base and the J gene lost 8 bases, with 15 bases spanning the gap. The CDR3 sequence is 15 residues long. Germline V CDR1 and CDR2: SGHAT, FQNNGV. The CDR3 reads CASSLAISPMDEQFF. Here the CDR3 DNA reads TGTGCCAGCAGCTTAGCGATATCGCCTATGGATGAGCAGTTCTTC.

This clone was seen a handful of times. This chain links TRBV11-2 with TRBJ2-7; 9 bases are a match to TRBD1. The V gene's germline CDR1 is SGHAT and CDR2 FQNNGV. Trimming took 3 bases from V and 3 from J; bases not matched to a gene: 3. The CDR3 is 14 residues long. The DNA for the CDR3 is TGTGCCAGCAGCTTGGAGACAGGGGGCTACGAGCAGTACTTC. Translation: CASSLETGGYEQYF. Full variable domain (remainder filled in from reference TRBV11-2 and TRBJ2-7): EAGVAQSPRYKIIEKRQSVAFWCNPISGHATLYWYQQILGQGPKLLIQFQNNGVVDDSQLPKDRFSAERLKGVDSTLKIQPAKLEDSAVYLCASSLETGGYEQYFGPGTRLTVT.

The gene calls are TRBV5-4 and TRBJ2-7; TRBD1 matches 8 bases. Germline V gene lookup returns CDR1 SGHNT and CDR2 YYREEE (reference sequence). The CDR3 totals 14 residues. Unmatched junction bases numbered 3, after V lost 4 bases and J lost 0 bases. CDR3 protein: CASSPQGGSYEQYF. DNA for the CDR3: TGTGCCAGCAGCCCACAGGGGGGCTCCTACGAGCAGTACTTC.

Here the CDR3 reads CASSLTQGASTEAFF. CDR3 nucleotides: TGCGCCAGCAGCTTGACACAGGGGGCCAGCACTGAAGCTTTCTTT. The V call is TRBV5-1, the J call TRBJ1-1, with 9 bases lining up with TRBD1. This CDR3 has 15 amino acids. Germline CDR1 is SGHRS and CDR2 is YFSETQ. Germline trimming cut 1 base from V and 4 bases from J; bases unmatched to any gene: 5.

The CDR3 DNA reads as TGTGCCAGTAGTACGATTGGACAGGTAGACACTGAAGCTTTCTTT. This translates into CASSTIGQVDTEAFF. V is TRBV19 and J is TRBJ1-1, with 7 bases identical to TRBD1. The CDR3 length is 15 residues. Per germline, CDR1 LNHDA and CDR2 SQIVND (reference sequence). After removal of 4 bases from V and 3 bases from J, the junction contained 8 bases not matched to a gene.